Each of the 22 T cell receptor beta chains below was sequenced from the same sample in a study of blood T cell repertoires in COVID-19. The data were produced by immunoSEQ multiplex PCR, yet TCRdb's version contains in-frame clones alone and is incomplete. The sample records approximately 350,000 clones, roughly 90% being singletons. Sequenced: peripheral blood. The receptors were sampled from a woman between 65 and 79 years old with COVID-19, enrolled during active disease.

This sequence joins TRBV3-1 (or the pseudogene TRBV3-2) and TRBJ2-3; D is possibly TRBD2 (5 bases). The CDR3 runs 15 residues. The V and J ends lost 4 bases and 1 base respectively, with 12 bases between them. From germline, CDR1 is LGHDT and CDR2 YNNKEL (reference sequence). The CDR3 reads CASSPRRPRTDTQYF. CDR3 DNA: TGTGCCAGCAGCCCCCGGAGGCCACGCACAGATACGCAGTATTTT.

The chain recombines TRBV6-5 with TRBJ1-2; no clear D gene. CDR3 length equals 13 residues. Germline assignment: CDR1 MNHEY and CDR2 SVGAGI. V lost 7 bases and J 1 base, leaving 10 bases between the germline ends. CDR3 sequence (DNA): TGTGCCAGCAAGAGGGCCCTTAACTATGGCTACACCTTC. This encodes CASKRALNYGYTF.

In its sample, this clone was seen a few times. Other nucleotide sequences in the sample specify the same CDR3. V is TRBV7-2 and J is TRBJ1-1; a weak D match, TRBD1 (5 bases). CDR3 length equals 13 residues. Germline loops: CDR1 SGHTA, CDR2 FQGNSA. V gave up 2 bases and J gave up 1 base, with 5 bases separating them. In nucleotides, the CDR3 is TGTGCCAGCAGCTTACAGGGGAACACTGAAGCTTTCTTT. Encoded protein: CASSLQGNTEAFF.

The chain couples TRBV18 to TRBJ1-2, with D possibly TRBD1 on 5 matching bases. This CDR3 has 14 residues. V was shortened by 1 base and J by 1 base, with 7 bases between the two germline ends. Germline V gene data show CDR1 as KGHSH and CDR2 as LQKENI. In DNA form, the CDR3 reads TGTGCCAGCTCACCACAGGGGCTTAACTATGGCTACACCTTC. Its translation: CASSPQGLNYGYTF.

V and J are TRBV5-1 and TRBJ2-7, with TRBD1 identical over 9 bases. There are 14 residues in the CDR3. V shed 8 bases, J shed 0 bases, and the junction held 6 bases outside the gene matches. Germline CDR1 is SGHRS and CDR2 is YFSETQ. The CDR3 spells CASYLGQGSYEQYF. The CDR3 DNA sequence: TGCGCCAGTTACCTGGGACAGGGCTCCTACGAGCAGTACTTC.

This clone was counted between two and nine times. The genes are TRBV19 and TRBJ1-2, with no clear D. The CDR3 spans 13 residues. Germline V lookup: CDR1 LNHDA, CDR2 SQIVND (reference sequence). Trimming removed 3 bases from V and 3 bases from J, with 8 bases in between. CDR3 sequence: CASSIDTHYGYTF. The CDR3 nucleotides read TGTGCCAGTAGTATCGACACCCACTATGGCTACACCTTC.

This clone was picked up one time. This chain joins TRBV19 and TRBJ1-5; weak D call: TRBD1 (5 bases). Looked up from germline, CDR1 is LNHDA and CDR2 is SQIVND (reference sequence). Trimming cost V 7 bases and J 0 bases, with 13 bases left between them. The CDR3 has 15 amino acids. Here the CDR3 reads CASIATEVSNQPQHF. CDR3 nucleotides: TGTGCCAGTATTGCGACAGAAGTTAGCAATCAGCCCCAGCATTTT.

The gene calls are TRBV30 and TRBJ2-7; 7 positions agree with TRBD1. Germline-derived CDR1 and CDR2 are GTSNPN and SVGIG (reference sequence). The CDR3 covers 13 residues. The J segment lost 0 bases and the V segment lost 4 bases, leaving 3 bases of the junction unmatched. The CDR3, as DNA: TGTGCCTGGAAGGGGGACAGCTCCTACGAGCAGTACTTC. As protein: CAWKGDSSYEQYF. The full variable domain, completed using reference TRBV30 and TRBJ2-7, is SQTIHQWPATLVQPVGSPLSLECTVEGTSNPNLYWYRQAAGRGLQLLFYSVGIGQISSEVPQNLSASRPQDRQFILSSKKLLLSDSGFYLCAWKGDSSYEQYFGPGTRLTVT.

The chain recombines TRBV7-9 with TRBJ1-1; 8 nucleotides align to TRBD1. Germline CDR1 reads SEHNR; CDR2 reads FQNEAQ (reference sequence). CDR3 size: 15 residues. J lost 2 bases, V lost 3 bases, and 5 bases had no gene match. As DNA, the CDR3 is TGTGCCAGCAGCTTGCTACAGGGGGATAACACTGAAGCTTTCTTT. This translates into CASSLLQGDNTEAFF.

The genes are TRBV12-5 and TRBJ1-5; a weak D match, TRBD1 (5 bases). This CDR3 is built from 17 residues. Germline V gives CDR1 LGHNT, CDR2 FRNRAP. V lost 0 bases to trimming and J lost 4 bases, with 16 bases between them. The CDR3 is CASGLVLVGLLNQPQHF. CDR3 DNA: TGTGCTAGTGGTTTGGTTTTAGTGGGACTTTTAAATCAGCCCCAGCATTTT. Based on the CDR3 plus reference TRBV12-5 and TRBJ1-5, the full variable domain is DARVTQTPRHKVTEMGQEVTMRCQPILGHNTVFWYRQTMMQGLELLAYFRNRAPLDDSGMPKDRFSAEMPDATLATLKIQPSEPRDSAVYFCASGLVLVGLLNQPQHFGDGTRLSIL.

This clone was counted a single time. The V gene is TRBV7-9, the J gene TRBJ1-4; the match to TRBD1 covers 7 bases. In germline, CDR1 is SEHNR, CDR2 FQNEAQ (reference sequence). J lost 8 bases, V lost 5 bases, and 17 bases had no gene match. The length of the CDR3 is 17 residues. CDR3 region: CASSPQGGLGLVEKLFF. The CDR3 DNA sequence: TGTGCCAGCAGCCCCCAGGGGGGCCTCGGTTTAGTCGAAAAACTGTTTTTT.

V gene TRBV10-3 combines with J gene TRBJ1-2, with 8 bases aligning to TRBD1. J was trimmed by 8 bases and V by 4 bases; bases with no gene match: 9. Germline-derived CDR1 and CDR2 are ENHRY and SYGVKD. The CDR3 sequence is 14 residues long. This chain's CDR3 is CAISVGQGAGGYTF. The CDR3 DNA follows: TGTGCCATCAGTGTGGGGCAGGGGGCGGGCGGCTACACCTTC.

The chain couples TRBV30 to TRBJ1-2; 10 nucleotides align to TRBD1. Unmatched junction bases numbered 5, after V lost 4 bases and J lost 6 bases. This CDR3 is built from 13 residues. The germline CDR1 and CDR2 sequences are GTSNPN and SVGIG (reference sequence). CDR3 DNA: TGTGCCTGGAATACCGGGACAGGGGATGGCTACACCTTC. It specifies CAWNTGTGDGYTF.

The J gene is TRBJ1-2, the V gene TRBV19; no clear D gene. V was clipped by 6 bases and J by 2 bases, with 7 bases between them. This CDR3 comprises 12 residues. CDR1 LNHDA and CDR2 SQIVND come from the germline V gene (reference sequence). The CDR3 bases are TGTGCCAGTAGGGCAGTGAACTATGGCTACACCTTC. Amino acids: CASRAVNYGYTF.

In its sample, this clone was seen many times. The J gene is TRBJ2-2, the V gene TRBV5-1, with TRBD1 matching 7 bases. The CDR3 has 15 residues. The V gene's germline CDR1 is SGHRS and CDR2 YFSETQ. The trim removed 3 bases at V and 1 base at J, leaving 3 bases unmatched. The CDR3, as DNA: TGCGCCAGCAGCTCCCACAGGGGGAACACCGGGGAGCTGTTTTTT. Translating gives CASSSHRGNTGELFF.

In this sample, this clone turned up once. This sequence joins TRBV3-1 (or the pseudogene TRBV3-2) and TRBJ2-1; tentatively, D is TRBD2 (6 bases). V shed 6 bases and J shed 7 bases, with 19 bases lying between them. The CDR3 sequence is 15 residues long. Germline V lookup: CDR1 LGHDT, CDR2 YNNKEL (reference sequence). This CDR3 is CASSPSGSHQNEQFF. CDR3 sequence (DNA): TGTGCCAGCAGTCCGAGCGGGTCCCACCAAAATGAGCAGTTCTTC.

This sequence joins TRBV7-9 and TRBJ1-1, with 9 positions matching TRBD1. V shed 4 bases, J shed 5 bases, and the junction held 11 bases outside the gene matches. The CDR3 loop spans 16 amino acids. Germline CDR1 and CDR2: SEHNR and FQNEAQ (reference sequence). CDR3 protein: CASSYPTGGRVTEAFF. CDR3 coding DNA: TGTGCCAGCAGCTATCCCACAGGGGGCAGGGTGACTGAAGCTTTCTTT.

This clone was detected only once. This chain links TRBV7-9 with TRBJ1-1, with D possibly being TRBD1 (5 bases). Trimming removed 5 bases from V and 8 bases from J, with 9 bases in between. The CDR3 is made up of 11 amino acids. Per the germline V gene, CDR1 is SEHNR and CDR2 is FQNEAQ (reference sequence). The DNA of the CDR3 is TGTGCCAGCAGCCTAGACAGCGAAGCTTTCTTT. It codes for CASSLDSEAFF.

This clone has just a few counts. V usage is TRBV5-6 and J usage is TRBJ1-5, with 9 bases lining up with TRBD1. CDR3 size: 15 residues. Per germline, CDR1 SGHDT and CDR2 YYEEEE. After removal of 0 bases from V and 7 bases from J, the junction contained 5 bases not matched to a gene. CDR3 residues: CASSLGGQGRQPQHF. The CDR3 DNA follows: TGTGCCAGCAGCTTGGGGGGACAGGGCCGGCAGCCCCAGCATTTT. The complete variable domain, with remaining parts taken from reference TRBV5-6 and TRBJ1-5, reads DAGVTQSPTHLIKTRGQQVTLRCSPKSGHDTVSWYQQALGQGPQFIFQYYEEEERQRGNFPDRFSGHQFPNYSSELNVNALLLGDSALYLCASSLGGQGRQPQHFGDGTRLSIL.

V gene TRBV19 combines with J gene TRBJ1-2; D is possibly TRBD1 (6 bases). V was pared by 5 bases and J by 7 bases, with 17 bases between. The CDR3 is 14 residues long. The V gene's germline CDR1 is LNHDA and CDR2 SQIVND (reference sequence). The CDR3 loop reads CASSSRSGEGGYTF. The CDR3 nucleotides read TGTGCCAGTAGTTCACGATCAGGGGAAGGTGGCTACACCTTC.

DNA of the CDR3: TGTGCCAGCAGGCTGACAGTTCACCCCACTGAAGCTTTCTTT. Protein sequence: CASRLTVHPTEAFF. The chain links TRBV2 to TRBJ1-1, with a weak D call TRBD1 (5 bases). CDR3 length: 14 residues. CDR1 and CDR2 from the germline V gene are SNHLY and FYNNEI. Between the trimmed V and J ends, which lost 6 bases and 4 bases, there was a span of 15 bases.

This clone occurred a few times. The chain employs TRBV5-6 and TRBJ1-3; 9 bases map to TRBD1. Germline V gene lookup returns CDR1 SGHDT and CDR2 YYEEEE. The CDR3 totals 17 residues. With V trimmed by 7 bases and J by 0 bases, 11 bases remained unmatched. The CDR3 bases are TGTGCCAGCGGCGCGGGACAGGGAGTTCTCTCTGGAAACACCATATATTTT. As protein: CASGAGQGVLSGNTIYF.